This TCR beta chain was found in a study of Graves' ophthalmopathy and Graves' hyperthyroidism (dated by TCRdb to the late 2010s). Background on the whole study: Peripheral blood was collected at initial diagnosis, before any treatment. The study used TCR beta repertoire signatures to distinguish Graves' ophthalmopathy from Graves' hyperthyroidism and to predict progression to ophthalmopathy. T-cell repertoires of thyroid tissue and blood were compared in about six hyperthyroidism patients. Following sampling, methimazole starting at 30 mg daily was administered to hyperthyroidism patients, and high-dose intravenous methylprednisolone was administered to ophthalmopathy patients. For independent validation, a separate cohort was made up of some 18 hyperthyroidism patients plus 17 patients who later progressed from hyperthyroidism to ophthalmopathy. In total, around 140 blood samples were TCR-sequenced: 40 to 45 ophthalmopathy, approximately 75 hyperthyroidism and around 17 hyperthyroidism-to-ophthalmopathy patients. To explore V-J signatures distinguishing ophthalmopathy from hyperthyroidism, a discovery set of about a hundred patients (around 42 ophthalmopathy, 57 stable hyperthyroidism) was enrolled. Findings and caveats that apply to the study as a whole: In cross-validation, the 13-signature model distinguished ophthalmopathy from stable hyperthyroidism with approximately 90% sensitivity and roughly 81% specificity, and in the test set the corresponding values were around 80% and 75%. Most of the expanded thyroid clonotypes with a frequency above 0.001 were also detected in blood, and it was suggested that the thyroid immune response may be reflected by blood repertoires. In validation, the model predicted ophthalmopathy progression with about 70% sensitivity and 72.22% specificity; roughly eleven predicted patients were CT-confirmed with GO in a median of approximately 6.5 months. No statistical method was used to predetermine the sample size, and group allocation was not hidden from the investigators.

Ophthalmopathy patients had moderately to severely active disease, Clinical Activity Score of at least 3, NOSPECS grade of at least 4, and disease duration under 3 months. Patients with other autoimmune diseases, uncontrolled infections, pregnancy or lactation were excluded from the study. Diagnosis relied on clinical symptoms, serum thyroxine, TRAb, thyroid ultrasound and orbital computed tomography. PBMCs were isolated from roughly 10 ml of fresh peripheral blood by Ficoll-Paque density gradient centrifugation. Total RNA was extracted using Trizol reagent, and RNA quality was checked on an Agilent 2100 Bioanalyzer. This clonotype was found many times. The target of this receptor is not known. Base-call qualities are not available, and no considerably larger clone is one nucleotide away. For repertoire sequencing, TCR beta CDR3 regions were amplified from RNA transcripts. The first round of RT-PCR was done with HTBI primers and the Qiagen OneStep RT-PCR kit, and was followed by a second round of multiplex PCR, then size selection and purification. The libraries underwent paired-end sequencing with 100 bp reads on an Illumina HiSeq2000. In the original analysis: SOAPnuke was used to process the reads, throwing out any read that had adapters, had uncalled bases, had a mean Phred below 15, or lacked an exact constant-primer or identifier match. COPE v1.2.5 was used to merge the high-quality paired reads. Each unique nucleotide sequence was defined as a clonotype, and clonotypes were aligned to IMGT TRB V, D and J references with MiTCR v1.1. The analysis was limited to V-J combinations with a frequency above 0.0001, which together covered over 99% of the repertoires. A TCR clonal expansion and chaos score per V-J combination was defined as the ratio of F50 clonal expansion to chaos observed in the TCRdist matrix. Features were reduced by Welch's t-statistics and random forest to approximately 13 V-J combinations, which fed a naive Bayes classifier. The similarity between thyroid and blood repertoires was quantified using the Morisita-Horn index. Using fastp at Q25 and MiXCR, TCRdb reprocessed the public reads and kept productive beta chains. Every CDR3 protein is listed once, alongside the most common genes and DNA of its rows. TCRdb's processing, not the authors' own work, is the source of the V and J calls. Counted in this sample were 300,000 to 400,000 distinct CDR3 sequences; roughly 16% of them appeared once. Of the sample, about 12% is held by the ten largest clones.

The source material was peripheral blood. The source is an adult man with Graves' ophthalmopathy.

Read as DNA, the sequence is TGCGCCAGCAGCTTGGAACAGCGCTCCTACGAGCAGTACTTC. Translated, this is CASSLEQRSYEQYF. This chain joins TRBV5-1 to TRBJ2-7, with no confidently assigned D gene. V is pared back by 0 bases and J by 0 bases, with 7 bases lying between the germline termini. The CDR3 goes from the cysteine to the phenylalanine over 14 residues. CDR3 DNA is the only sequence kept; it has 42 bases, read in frame from the first base. Per the germline V gene, SGHRS is the CDR1 and YFSETQ is the CDR2.